This entry concerns a single T cell receptor beta chain. Its cognate antigen has yet to be identified. HCMV-specific IgG was detected in serum with a commercial ELISA kit to determine HCMV serostatus. Peripheral blood mononuclear cells were isolated from blood by Ficoll density gradient centrifugation. For sequencing, an Illumina HiSeq 2000 was employed. The TCR beta cDNA libraries were made using 5'RACE template switching, a step that added both a universal primer site and unique molecular identifiers. Priming for cDNA synthesis came from the TCR beta constant segment, and two successive PCR amplification steps followed. The original pipeline was this. MIGEC was used to demultiplex reads and group reads by UMI, and MiTCR was used to assemble and quantify clonotypes. To exclude erroneous sequences, any TCR cDNA sequence not supported by at least two reads was discarded. The tcR package was used for downstream repertoire analysis, and clonotypes were matched between fractions using CDR3 nucleotide sequence together with V segment. VDJmatch was used to annotate antigen specificity against VDJdb, with one amino acid substitution in CDR3 allowed. TCRdb reprocessed the reads; each CDR3 protein sequence makes one entry, and DNA is unavailable. The V and J calls were not made by the authors but by TCRdb's processing. This sample's listing comprises 550,000 to 600,000 distinct CDR3 sequences. The ten most abundant clones make up under 4.5% of the sample.

These data come from a study of T cells expressing NK-cell markers (dated by TCRdb to 2020 to 2021). About the investigation overall: In sorted CD3+CD56+NKG2C+, CD3+CD56+NKG2C- and CD3+CD56-NKG2C+ T-cell subsets from 7 to 9 donors, TCR beta-chain repertoires were profiled. Sequencing of the libraries produced 2 x 150 bp reads on Illumina HiSeq 2000/2500, MiSeq or NextSeq. Seven of the eight sequenced donors were HCMV-seropositive and one was HCMV-seronegative. All eight donors whose samples were sequenced were randomly selected healthy volunteers, three of them men and five women. The research as a whole found: In six donors, the dominant CD3+CD56+NKG2C+ clonotypes were among the top 10 CD8+ clonotypes and accounted for about 1.0-7.5% of CD8+ T cells. Those dominant clonotypes were again the most abundant among CD3+CD56-NKG2C+ cells in a few donors, at roughly 25-60.1%. It remained unclear whether the expanded NKG2C-expressing T cell clones were specific for HCMV antigens.

Based on the germline V gene (reference sequence), the CDR1 and CDR2 sequences are DFQATT and SNEGSKA. The CDR3 covers 13 residues, taking in both the cysteine and the phenylalanine. No DNA sequence is on record. Sample: blood T cells: a sorted CD56 or NKG2C T cell subset, CD4+ or CD8+ T cells, or bulk PBMC T cells (not recorded which). The clonotype originates from a man between 18 and 29 years old in good health. Donor details come from another sample of the same person, matched by shared clones. This chain is built from TRBV20-1 and TRBJ2-1; the TCRdb call, TRBD2, lacks DNA for checking. This receptor has the CDR3 CSASLAGVDEQFF.